Listed below are T cell receptor beta chains from one sample, sequenced in a study of T cells in Graves' hyperthyroidism and ophthalmopathy. Using its own MiXCR run on the multiplex PCR reads, TCRdb lists one record per CDR3 protein. The table records over 700,000 distinct CDR3 sequences, just over 35% of them present only once. Material for sequencing was blood. The receptors stem from a woman between 40 and 55 years old with Graves' hyperthyroidism. Each CDR3 is given with its conserved first and last residue. A D gene is named only where the DNA matches it firmly. Clone size, where shown, is once, few, many, or a class for clones that have expanded.

TRBD2	TRBV10-3	TRBJ2-2	NA	TGTGCCATCAGTCAACTAGCGGGAGACAGGGCTCTGTTTTTT	CAISQLAGDRALFF
NA	TRBV29-1	TRBJ1-1	many	TGCAGCGTTGCCCAAGTGGGCACTGAAGCTTTCTTT	CSVAQVGTEAFF
NA	TRBV3-1	TRBJ1-2	NA	TGTGCCAGCAGCCAAGATTCAACGGTGTCCTATGGCTACACCTTC	CASSQDSTVSYGYTF
NA	TRBV20-1	TRBJ2-7	many	TGCAGTGCTGACCCGCCAACCGGGACTTCCTACGAGCAGTACTTC	CSADPPTGTSYEQYF
NA	TRBV7-2	TRBJ1-6	NA	TGTGCCAGCAGTTACTCCGGACAGTATAATTCACCCCTCCACTTT	CASSYSGQYNSPLHF
TRBD2	TRBV9	TRBJ2-1	NA	TGTGCCAGCAGCCCGGGAGGGGTAGATGAGCAGTTCTTC	CASSPGGVDEQFF
TRBD1	TRBV5-1	TRBJ1-4	NA	TGCGCCAGCAGCTTGTCTATCGGACAGGGGAAAGAAAAACTGTTTTTT	CASSLSIGQGKEKLFF
NA	TRBV7-2	TRBJ2-7	many	TGTGCCAGCAGCAATCCGGGGGAATACGAGCAGTACTTC	CASSNPGEYEQYF
TRBD2	TRBV20-1	TRBJ2-2	NA	TGCAGTGCTAAACTAGCGGGACCCTTACCGTTACCCCCCGGGGAGCTGTTTTTT	CSAKLAGPLPLPPGELFF
NA	TRBV10-3	TRBJ2-7	NA	TGTGTCAGCAGTTTACGAGATGAGCAGTACTTC	CVSSLRDEQYF
TRBD2	TRBV9	TRBJ2-7	NA	TGTGCCAGCAGCTTGAGGGGCACAAATAGTCTAGCGGGTCACTACGAGCAGTACTTC	CASSLRGTNSLAGHYEQYF
NA	TRBV12-3/TRBV12-4	TRBJ1-5	many	TGTGCCAGCAGTCACGGCCTCAATCAGCCCCAGCATTTT	CASSHGLNQPQHF
NA	TRBV24-1	TRBJ1-1	NA	TGTGCCACCAGAAAAGAAACGAACACTGAAGCTTTCTTT	CATRKETNTEAFF
NA	TRBV7-9	TRBJ2-7	many	TGTGCCAGCAGCTTATACAGCGTGTACGAGCAGTACTTC	CASSLYSVYEQYF
TRBD1	TRBV20-1	TRBJ2-7	many	TGCAGTGCTAAAAACAGGGGAGATGGCGAGCAGTACTTC	CSAKNRGDGEQYF
NA	TRBV6-1	TRBJ1-5	NA	TGTGCCAGCAGTCCCCGGCGGGCTAGCAATCAGCCCCAGCATTTT	CASSPRRASNQPQHF
NA	TRBV28	TRBJ2-5	NA	TGTGCCAGCAGTTTCGAGGGGGGGGTAGGGACCCAGTACTTC	CASSFEGGVGTQYF
NA	TRBV5-1	TRBJ2-7	few	TGCGCCAGCAGCCAAGTCCCTGACGTCCGATACGAGCAGTACTTC	CASSQVPDVRYEQYF
TRBD1	TRBV2	TRBJ2-7	many	TGTGCCAGCAGTCTCCCTACCGGACAGGGGGACCCCTACGAGCAGTACTTC	CASSLPTGQGDPYEQYF
TRBD1	TRBV12-3/TRBV12-4	TRBJ1-1	many	TGTGCCAGCAGTAAAACCGGGACAGCTGACGATGAAGCTTTCTTT	CASSKTGTADDEAFF
NA	TRBV19	TRBJ1-1	few	TGTGCCAGTAAGATCGGCACTTTGAACACTGAAGCTTTCTTT	CASKIGTLNTEAFF
NA	TRBV7-2	TRBJ1-1	NA	TGTGCCGGCAGCTTGCTTCTTAACACTGAAGCTTTCTTT	CAGSLLLNTEAFF
NA	TRBV6-2/TRBV6-3	TRBJ1-1	few	TGTGCCAGCGGGAACCAGGGAGAAGCTTTCTTT	CASGNQGEAFF
TRBD1	TRBV20-1	TRBJ2-7	few	TGCAGTGCCCCCGGGACAGGGGCCTACGAGCAGTACTTC	CSAPGTGAYEQYF
NA	TRBV20-1	TRBJ1-2	few	TGCAGTGCTAGTAACCCAGCGAACTATGGCTACACCTTC	CSASNPANYGYTF
NA	TRBV12-5	TRBJ1-5	NA	TGTGCTAGTGGTTTGGCCATAGGCCCCAATCAGCCCCAGCATTTT	CASGLAIGPNQPQHF
NA	TRBV29-1	TRBJ2-7	many	TGCAGCGTTGTCCAGGGTACCCCCGAGCAGTACTTC	CSVVQGTPEQYF
NA	TRBV7-2	TRBJ1-4	once	TGCGCCAGCAGCCAAGAAGAGGCTTGGAGGACTAATGAAAAACTGTTTTTT	CASSQEEAWRTNEKLFF
TRBD2	TRBV5-6	TRBJ2-7	NA	TGTGCCAGCAGCCCATACCCGCCTGCGGGGGGTTACTACGAGCAGTACTTC	CASSPYPPAGGYYEQYF
NA	TRBV4-1	TRBJ2-7	few	TGCGCCAGCAGCCAAGCGATGGGAGTCTCCTACGAGCAGTACTTC	CASSQAMGVSYEQYF
NA	TRBV7-9	TRBJ1-1	many	TGTGCCAGCAGCTTAACAGGGACCACTGAAGCTTTCTTT	CASSLTGTTEAFF
NA	TRBV9	TRBJ1-1	many	TGTGCCAGCAGCGGGGGGTTGCGCACTGAAGCTTTCTTT	CASSGGLRTEAFF
NA	TRBV6-5	TRBJ1-1	few	TGTGCCACCCTACACCGGGGGGCCACTGAAGCTTTCTTT	CATLHRGATEAFF
TRBD1	TRBV9	TRBJ2-5	NA	TGTGCCAGCAGCACCATACAGGGGGCAGTGGAGACCCAGTACTTC	CASSTIQGAVETQYF
TRBD1	TRBV7-7	TRBJ1-1	NA	TGTGCTAGCAGCGAGGACAGGGACACTGACGCTTTCTTT	CASSEDRDTDAFF
TRBD1	TRBV7-2	TRBJ2-3	few	TGTGCCAGCAGCTTAGCTGCGACAGGGAGAGGGAGAGATACGCAGTATTTT	CASSLAATGRGRDTQYF
NA	TRBV25-1	TRBJ2-3	NA	TGTGCCAGCAGGTTGCTGTCCACAGATACGCAGTATTTT	CASRLLSTDTQYF
NA	TRBV6-1	TRBJ1-4	few	TGTGCCAGCAGTGTGGGCCGGGCAGGAACTGAAAAACTGTTTTTT	CASSVGRAGTEKLFF
NA	TRBV2	TRBJ2-7	many	TGTGCCAGCAGTGAGTTTGCCGAGCAGTACTTC	CASSEFAEQYF
NA	TRBV5-5	TRBJ1-5	few	TGTGCCAGCAGCTCCCGAGGGGGTGATCAGCCCCAGCATTTT	CASSSRGGDQPQHF
TRBD2	TRBV9	TRBJ2-1	NA	TGTGCCAGCAGCGTATCTAGCGGGCTCAACAATGAGCAGTTCTTC	CASSVSSGLNNEQFF
TRBD1	TRBV10-3	TRBJ1-3	NA	TGTGCCATCAGTGAGAAAGTGGACAGGGGGCCTGGAAACACCATATATTTT	CAISEKVDRGPGNTIYF
NA	TRBV7-6	TRBJ1-3	many	TGTGCCAGCAGCGACAGTGGAACAAACACCATATATTTT	CASSDSGTNTIYF
TRBD2	TRBV10-3	TRBJ2-7	NA	TGTGCCAGCAGTACAAATAGCGGGAGGCCCTACGAGCAGTACTTC	CASSTNSGRPYEQYF
TRBD1	TRBV2	TRBJ2-6	many	TGTGCCATCGCCGGGACAGGGGGCGTCTCTGGGGCCAACGTCCTGACTTTC	CAIAGTGGVSGANVLTF
NA	TRBV7-9	TRBJ1-5	many	TGTGCCAGCAGCTTAGAAACGGTCCCTAATCAGCCCCAGCATTTT	CASSLETVPNQPQHF
NA	TRBV20-1	TRBJ2-3	few	TGCAGTGCCAAGCGGACTAGCACAGATACGCAGTATTTT	CSAKRTSTDTQYF
NA	TRBV12-3/TRBV12-4	TRBJ2-1	NA	TGTGCCAGCAGTTTAATGGGAAATGAGCAGTTCTTC	CASSLMGNEQFF
NA	TRBV12-3/TRBV12-4	TRBJ1-1	NA	TGTGCCAGCATTTCATCCCTCAGTGGGTTGTACACTGAAGCTTTCTTT	CASISSLSGLYTEAFF
NA	TRBV19	TRBJ2-2	NA	TGTGCCAGTAGTCCGCCGACGGCGGGAAAGGGAGGCACCGGGGAGCTGTTTTTT	CASSPPTAGKGGTGELFF